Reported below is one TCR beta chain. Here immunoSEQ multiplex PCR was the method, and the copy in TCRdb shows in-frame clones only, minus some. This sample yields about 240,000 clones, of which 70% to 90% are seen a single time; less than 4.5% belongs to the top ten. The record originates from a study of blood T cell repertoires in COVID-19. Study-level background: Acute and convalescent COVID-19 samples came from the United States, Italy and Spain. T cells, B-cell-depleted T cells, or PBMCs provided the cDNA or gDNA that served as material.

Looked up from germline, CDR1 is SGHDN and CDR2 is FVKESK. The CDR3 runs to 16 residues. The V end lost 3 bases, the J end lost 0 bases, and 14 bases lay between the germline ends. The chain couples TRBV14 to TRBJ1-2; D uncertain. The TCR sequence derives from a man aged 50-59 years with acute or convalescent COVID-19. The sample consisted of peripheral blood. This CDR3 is CASSHQEGLANYGYTF. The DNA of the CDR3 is TGTGCCAGCAGCCATCAGGAGGGCCTAGCTAACTATGGCTACACCTTC. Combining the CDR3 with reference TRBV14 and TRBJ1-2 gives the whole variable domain EAGVTQFPSHSVIEKGQTVTLRCDPISGHDNLYWYRRVMGKEIKFLLHFVKESKQDESGMPNNRFLAERTGGTYSTLKVQPAELEDSGVYFCASSHQEGLANYGYTFGSGTRLTVV.